These T cell receptor beta chains were read from a single sample in a study of long-term antiretroviral therapy in people with HIV. Profiling relied on immunoSEQ multiplex PCR, and the TCRdb table lists in-frame clones only, not all of them. Of roughly 28,000 clones listed, about 93% are singletons. The material was unsorted PBMCs, obtained 6.2 years after starting antiretroviral therapy. The receptors derive from a man between 40 and 49 years old with HIV. CDR3s include the opening cysteine and the closing phenylalanine or tryptophan. D genes are given only for firm matches. Some rows have no size entry. The others give once, few or many, or a class for an expanded clone.

v_gene,abundance,d_gene,j_gene,CDR3nt,CDR3aa
TRBV30,few,.,TRBJ1-2,TGTGCCTGGAGTGTTAGGTTTGGCTACACCTTC,CAWSVRFGYTF
TRBV7-6,.,TRBD1,TRBJ1-4,TGTGCCAGCAGCTATCAACAGGGGGGGGGAAAACTGTTTTTT,CASSYQQGGGKLFF
TRBV19,.,.,TRBJ2-2,TGTGCCAGTAGCCAGGACACCGGGGAGCTGTTTTTT,CASSQDTGELFF
TRBV2,.,.,TRBJ2-7,TGTGCCAGCAGTGAAGTCCCGGGGGTATCCTACGAGCAGTACTTC,CASSEVPGVSYEQYF
TRBV9,.,TRBD1,TRBJ2-1,TGTGCCAGCAGCGCGACAGGGAGCTCCTACAATGAGCAGTTCTTC,CASSATGSSYNEQFF
TRBV30,.,.,TRBJ2-7,TGTGCCCGGGACGGGGGCTCCTACGAGCAGTACTTC,CARDGGSYEQYF
TRBV11-2,.,.,TRBJ2-3,TGTGCCAGCAGCCCCCTGAGTACCACAGATACGCAGTATTTT,CASSPLSTTDTQYF
TRBV7-6,.,.,TRBJ1-1,TGTGCCAGCAGCTTCATGAACACTGAAGCTTTCTTT,CASSFMNTEAFF
TRBV7-9,once,.,TRBJ1-4,TGTGCCAGCAGCTCCCCTATAGGGCATGAGACTCGCGGTGAAAAACTGTTTTTT,CASSSPIGHETRGEKLFF
TRBV7-9,few,.,TRBJ2-3,TGTGCCAGCAGCTCCCCAGGAAGGGGCACAGATACGCAGTATTTT,CASSSPGRGTDTQYF
TRBV10-3,.,TRBD1,TRBJ2-1,TGTGCCATCAGTGAGTCGACAGGGAGAGATGAGCAGTTCTTC,CAISESTGRDEQFF
TRBV13,.,.,TRBJ2-3,TGTGCCAGCAGCTTTGGAGTTCCAGATACGCAGTATTTT,CASSFGVPDTQYF
TRBV29-1,.,.,TRBJ1-1,TGCAGCGTCAGGAGTAATGGAAACACTGAAGCTTTCTTT,CSVRSNGNTEAFF
TRBV19,.,.,TRBJ2-7,TGTGCCAGTAGTATTAGTTCAGTATGGTTGGACGAGCAGTACTTC,CASSISSVWLDEQYF
TRBV25-1,.,.,TRBJ2-7,TGTGCCAGCAGTGTCCCTCAGGGTGGAGGGAAGTACGAGCAGTACTTC,CASSVPQGGGKYEQYF
TRBV4-2,.,TRBD1,TRBJ1-4,TGTGCCAGCAGCTACGGACAGGGGGACGAAAAACTGTTTTTT,CASSYGQGDEKLFF
TRBV2,.,TRBD1,TRBJ1-1,TGTGCCAGCCGACTACCTAGGACAGGGCTAATGAACACTGAAGCTTTCTTT,CASRLPRTGLMNTEAFF
TRBV1,.,.,TRBJ2-7,TGCACCAGCAGCCAAGCCAGCGGGACAAGCTCCTACGAGCAGTACTTC,CTSSQASGTSSYEQYF
TRBV6-6,.,TRBD1,TRBJ1-2,TGTGCCAGCAGTCGACGGGACAGGGACTATGGCTACACCTTC,CASSRRDRDYGYTF
TRBV27,once,.,TRBJ1-1,TGTGCCAGCAGTTTATTCGGCAGCCCTGAAGCTTTCTTT,CASSLFGSPEAFF
TRBV5-1,.,TRBD2,TRBJ2-1,TGCGCCAGCAGCTTGGGTCCTAGCGGGGGGAATGAGCAGTTCTTC,CASSLGPSGGNEQFF
TRBV9,.,.,TRBJ2-5,TGTGCCAGCAGCGTAGCTCTAGGGGAGACCCAGTACTTC,CASSVALGETQYF